These 32 T cell receptor beta chains were all obtained from the same sample, sequenced in a study of T cell repertoires in cytomegalovirus infection. No cognate antigen is known for these TCRs. MiXCR, applied by TCRdb to the reads, yields one record per CDR3 protein. The repertoire has about 920,000 distinct CDR3 sequences, around 32% of them found once; the top ten carry around 15%. The sample here was cultured CD8+ T cells from PBMCs, taken from culture after CMV antigen stimulation. The receptors come from a human donor in good health (CMV status not recorded). Some clones in this sample may be carry-over from other donors' samples.

This clonotype occurred many times. This chain joins TRBV7-2 and TRBJ2-5; 7 bases align to TRBD1. CDR3 size: 15 residues. Trimming took 3 bases from V and 5 from J; bases not matched to a gene: 9. In germline, CDR1 is SGHTA, CDR2 FQGNSA. CDR3 protein: CASSLDLTGDETQYF. The CDR3 DNA reads TGTGCCAGCAGCTTGGATCTCACAGGGGACGAGACCCAGTACTTC. The full variable domain, completed using reference TRBV7-2 and TRBJ2-5, is GAGVSQSPSNKVTEKGKDVELRCDPISGHTALYWYRQSLGQGLEFLIYFQGNSAPDKSGLPSDRFSAERTGGSVSTLTIQRTQQEDSAVYLCASSLDLTGDETQYFGPGTRLLVL.

The table lists this clonotype with a few counts. The CDR3 reads CASSPSGSLNQPQHF. CDR3 DNA: TGTGCCAGCAGCCCATCCGGGTCGCTCAATCAGCCCCAGCATTTT. This rearrangement joins TRBV9 to TRBJ1-5; D uncertain. The CDR3 loop spans 15 amino acids. Deletions cut 4 bases from V and 3 bases from J, with 14 bases between. Looked up from germline, CDR1 is SGDLS and CDR2 is YYNGEE.

The sample holds a few counts of this clonotype. The CDR3 region is CSARDPEDSRVQYF. The CDR3 coding sequence is TGCAGTGCTAGGGACCCAGAGGACTCCCGGGTGCAGTACTTC. This chain joins TRBV20-1 and TRBJ2-7; D is perhaps TRBD2 (5 bases). V was pared by 3 bases and J by 9 bases, with 21 bases between. Germline CDR1 DFQATT, CDR2 SNEGSKA (reference sequence). The CDR3 covers 14 residues.

This chain connects TRBV10-3 to TRBJ2-1; 9 nucleotides agree with TRBD2. The CDR3 loop spans 13 amino acids. J lost 9 bases, V lost 9 bases, and 9 bases had no gene match. Germline V lookup: CDR1 ENHRY, CDR2 SYGVKD. The CDR3 DNA is TGTGCCATAGGGACTAGCCCCCTCGGTGAGCAGTTCTTC. It is translated as CAIGTSPLGEQFF.

This sequence joins TRBV2 and TRBJ2-7; D gene unclear. Germline loops: CDR1 SNHLY, CDR2 FYNNEI. V dropped 6 bases and J dropped 6 bases, with 15 bases sitting between them. The CDR3 has 13 amino acids. Here the CDR3 reads CASSENLTTEQYF. For the CDR3, the DNA is TGTGCCAGCAGCGAGAACCTTACGACCGAGCAGTACTTC.

With regard to this clonotype: This may stem from a read error, because a much larger clone lies one nucleotide away. The V call is TRBV12-3 or TRBV12-4, the J call TRBJ1-5; 9 bases fit TRBD1. The DNA end is a closer match to TRBJ2-3, so the J assignment may be wrong. The CDR3 sequence is 15 residues long. CDR3 amino acids: CASSGTGTPNQPQYF. For the CDR3, the DNA is TGTGCCAGCAGTGGGACAGGGACCCCCAATCAGCCCCAGTATTTT.

The chain recombines TRBV6-5 with TRBJ1-6, with D possibly being TRBD1 (5 bases). V shed 2 bases and J shed 10 bases, with 15 bases lying between them. The CDR3 sequence is 15 residues long. CDR1 is MNHEY and CDR2 is SVGAGI in the germline V gene. CDR3 DNA sequence: TGTGCCAGCAGTTACGGGACTCCGGGATGGTCACCCCTCCACTTT. As protein: CASSYGTPGWSPLHF.

V and J are TRBV27 and TRBJ2-1; 10 nucleotides match TRBD1. V shed 6 bases, J shed 9 bases, and the junction held 8 bases outside the gene matches. This CDR3 contains 14 residues. CDR1 MNHEY and CDR2 SMNVEV come from the germline V gene (reference sequence). For the CDR3, the DNA is TGTGCCAGCAGCCCCGGGACAGGGGTTGGTGAGCAGTTCTTC. Translating gives CASSPGTGVGEQFF.

Note on this clonotype: At one boundary the junction diverges from the germline segment, which might be a read error. The chain employs TRBV7-4 and TRBJ1-2, with TRBD1 as a possible D gene (5 bases). The CDR3 is 15 residues long. In germline, CDR1 is SGHVT, CDR2 SQSDAQ. The DNA for the CDR3 is TGTGCCAACAGCCCCTCTGAGTGGGACCGTTATGGCTACACCTTC. It translates to CANSPSEWDRYGYTF.

This clonotype was seen only once. The chain employs TRBV13 and TRBJ2-7; a weak D match, TRBD1 (6 bases). Germline lookup yields CDR1 PRHDT and CDR2 FYEKMQ (reference sequence). The CDR3 runs 13 residues. Here the CDR3 reads CASSFSRGYEQDV. The CDR3 nucleotides read TGTGCCAGCAGCTTTAGCAGGGGATACGAGCAGGACGTC.

This clonotype has a count of ten or more. The chain is built from TRBV7-9 and TRBJ1-2; 7 nucleotides agree with TRBD1. V was clipped by 4 bases and J by 6 bases; unmatched bases: 11. The CDR3 extends over 15 amino acids. The germline gives CDR1 SEHNR, CDR2 FQNEAQ (reference sequence). CDR3 in DNA: TGTGCCAGCAGCTCACCCTTAGACAGGGCGAATGGCTACACCTTC. Translation: CASSSPLDRANGYTF. Filled out from reference TRBV7-9 and TRBJ1-2, the complete variable domain reads DTGVSQNPRHKITKRGQNVTFRCDPISEHNRLYWYRQTLGQGPEFLTYFQNEAQLEKSRLLSDRFSAERPKGSFSTLEIQRTEQGDSAMYLCASSSPLDRANGYTFGSGTRLTVV.

This rearrangement joins TRBV6-6 to TRBJ2-3; 7 bases fit TRBD2. V was pared by 0 bases and J by 0 bases, with 6 bases of the junction left unmatched. From germline, CDR1 is MNHNY and CDR2 SVGAGI (reference sequence). The CDR3 length is 17 residues. Here the CDR3 DNA reads TGTGCCAGCAGTTACTCTGGGCTAGCGGCTAGCACAGATACGCAGTATTTT. It encodes CASSYSGLAASTDTQYF.

The chain couples TRBV27 to TRBJ1-2; 8 positions agree with TRBD1. The CDR3 is 14 residues long. The ends lost 0 bases at V and 5 bases at J; junction bases unmatched: 2. Germline lookup yields CDR1 MNHEY and CDR2 SMNVEV (reference sequence). The CDR3 nucleotides read TGTGCCAGCAGTTTATCCAGGGGGCAATATGGCTACACCTTC. Translated, it gives CASSLSRGQYGYTF.

This clonotype was recorded at least ten times. The rearrangement uses TRBV28 and TRBJ2-7; 9 bases line up with TRBD1. The germline gives CDR1 MDHEN, CDR2 SYDVKM. CDR3 length: 13 residues. The CDR3 nucleotides read TGTGCCAGCAGTTTAGGGGGACAGGGTTATCCGGACGTC. This encodes CASSLGGQGYPDV.

The chain links TRBV10-2 to TRBJ2-1, with 12 bases aligning to TRBD2. There are 16 residues in the CDR3. Germline-derived CDR1 and CDR2 are WSHSY and SAAADI. V was pared by 6 bases and J by 6 bases, with 9 bases of the junction left unmatched. Here the CDR3 reads CASRGLAGGLLNEQFF. CDR3 coding DNA: TGCGCCAGCAGGGGGCTAGCGGGGGGGCTTCTCAATGAGCAGTTCTTC.

The table lists this clonotype with many counts. CDR3 region: CASSLSAAGPYEQYF. DNA of the CDR3: TGTGCCAGCAGCCTCTCGGCGGCCGGGCCCTACGAGCAGTACTTC. The gene calls are TRBV12-3 or TRBV12-4 and TRBJ2-7; D is unresolved. Trimming left V 6 bases short and J 2 bases short, with 17 bases between. The CDR3 totals 15 residues.

This clonotype was counted many times. The V and J genes are TRBV6-2 or TRBV6-3 and TRBJ1-1, with D unclear. The CDR3 loop spans 17 amino acids. Trimming shortened V by 5 bases and J by 0 bases, and 19 bases separated the two germline ends. Germline lookup yields CDR1 MNHEY and CDR2 SVGEGT. The DNA for the CDR3 is TGTGCCAGCAGTCACGTCGGTCTAGGGCCCCTGAACACTGAAGCTTTCTTT. It is translated as CASSHVGLGPLNTEAFF.

The gene calls are TRBV4-1 and TRBJ2-2; perhaps D is TRBD1 or TRBD2 (5 bases each). This CDR3 is 16 amino acids long. Trimming took off 0 bases at V and 4 bases at J, with 12 bases between the two ends. Germline CDR1 and CDR2: MGHRA and YSYEKL. As DNA, the CDR3 is TGCGCCAGCAGCCAAGAGTGGGGGAGCTTCACCGGGGAGCTGTTTTTT. It encodes CASSQEWGSFTGELFF.

This clonotype was detected only a few times. The chain has TRBV12-3 or TRBV12-4 and TRBJ2-1; 7 bases map to TRBD1. Trimming removed 7 bases from V and 0 bases from J; junction bases left unmatched: 3. This CDR3 contains 14 residues. The CDR3 here is CASTHRGSYNEQFF. CDR3 nucleotide sequence: TGTGCCAGCACCCACAGGGGCTCCTACAATGAGCAGTTCTTC.

This clonotype was observed a single time. The chain combines TRBV6-5 with TRBJ2-5; the D gene is possibly TRBD1 (5 bases). V lost 6 bases, J lost 4 bases, and 21 bases lay in between. Germline values: CDR1 MNHEY, CDR2 SVGAGI. This CDR3 has 16 amino acids. CDR3 DNA: TGTGCCAGCAGCGCTAGGGGCCAACTCCCCGGAGAGACCCAGTACTTC. Its translation is CASSARGQLPGETQYF.

The gene calls are TRBV15 and TRBJ1-1; D is undetermined. The CDR3 has 15 residues. The germline CDR1 and CDR2 sequences are LNHNV and YYDKDF (reference sequence). V was shortened by 0 bases and J by 3 bases, with 11 bases between the two germline ends. CDR3 sequence (DNA): TGTGCCACCAGCAGAGATCGAGGGTTGGACACTGAAGCTTTCTTT. As protein: CATSRDRGLDTEAFF. The entire variable domain, with the rest obtained from reference TRBV15 and TRBJ1-1, is as follows: DAMVIQNPRYQVTQFGKPVTLSCSQTLNHNVMYWYQQKSSQAPKLLFHYYDKDFNNEADTPDNFQSRRPNTSFCFLDIRSPGLGDTAMYLCATSRDRGLDTEAFFGQGTRLTVV.

Ten or more counts support this clonotype. The J gene is TRBJ2-7, the V gene TRBV7-6; D is undetermined. Trimming removed 2 bases at V and 4 bases at J, with 9 bases between. This CDR3 has 13 amino acids. Germline V gives CDR1 SGHVS, CDR2 FNYEAQ. This CDR3 reads CASSLQPLYEQYV. The CDR3 nucleotides are TGTGCCAGCAGCTTACAACCCCTTTACGAGCAGTACGTC.

The V gene is TRBV27, the J gene TRBJ2-3; 10 positions match TRBD2. CDR3 length: 18 amino acids. Germline values: CDR1 MNHEY, CDR2 SMNVEV (reference sequence). With 2 bases clipped from V and 2 bases from J, the junction kept 10 bases outside the gene matches. CDR3 region: CASSLVAGGPHLTDTQYF. The CDR3 DNA sequence: TGTGCCAGCAGTTTAGTAGCGGGGGGTCCCCACCTCACAGATACGCAGTATTTT.

This clonotype was seen just once. This chain connects TRBV9 to TRBJ2-3, with 8 bases lining up with TRBD2. The CDR3 covers 16 residues. The germline V gene has CDR1 SGDLS and CDR2 YYNGEE. The ends lost 0 bases at V and 2 bases at J; junction bases unmatched: 5. The CDR3 protein is CASSVDGGGTTDTQYF. CDR3 sequence (DNA): TGTGCCAGCAGCGTAGATGGCGGGGGGACCACAGATACGCAGTATTTT.

V usage is TRBV2 and J usage is TRBJ2-3; weak D call: TRBD1 (5 bases). CDR3 length: 15 residues. Germline CDR1 reads SNHLY; CDR2 reads FYNNEI. V was cut by 6 bases and J by 4 bases, with 17 bases left in between. The CDR3, as DNA: TGTGCCAGCAGCCCGACAGCTCCGTCCGCAGATACGCAGTATTTT. This translates into CASSPTAPSADTQYF.

This chain joins TRBV6-4 and TRBJ2-1, with 9 nucleotides matching TRBD2. This CDR3 is built from 15 residues. The germline CDR1 and CDR2 sequences are MRHNA and SNTAGT. V lost 6 bases, J lost 4 bases, and 7 bases stayed unmatched. CDR3 bases: TGTGCCAGCAGAGATAGCGGGGGACAATACAATGAGCAGTTCTTC. Its translation is CASRDSGGQYNEQFF.

This clonotype was observed at least ten times. The chain recombines TRBV7-8 with TRBJ1-3; D unclear. CDR1 is SGHVS, CDR2 FQNEAQ, per germline. Trimming took 5 bases from V and 0 from J, leaving 17 bases between them. CDR3 length: 17 residues. The CDR3 DNA reads as TGTGCCAGCAGCCTAGTACACGGGGATATCTCTGGAAACACCATATATTTT. It is translated as CASSLVHGDISGNTIYF.

CDR3 DNA: TGTGCCAGCAGCGACAGGTCCACCGGGGAGCTGTTTTTT. Amino acids: CASSDRSTGELFF. The chain combines TRBV12-3 or TRBV12-4 with TRBJ2-2, with D possibly TRBD1 on 6 matching bases. The germline V and J ends were trimmed by 6 bases and 4 bases, with 9 bases remaining between them. The CDR3 runs to 13 residues.

The chain employs TRBV29-1 and TRBJ2-5, with a possible D match to TRBD1 (6 bases). Per germline, CDR1 SQVTM and CDR2 ANQGSEA. The CDR3 is made up of 13 amino acids. V was shortened by 8 bases and J by 5 bases, with 18 bases between the two germline ends. The CDR3 reads CSTPQGFRETQYF. The DNA of the CDR3 is TGCAGCACCCCACAGGGCTTTCGGGAGACCCAGTACTTC.

The table lists this clonotype with many counts. V gene TRBV7-9 combines with J gene TRBJ1-5; D is unresolved. CDR1 is SEHNR and CDR2 is FQNEAQ in the germline V gene (reference sequence). The V end lost 4 bases, the J end lost 0 bases, and 10 bases lay between the germline ends. The CDR3 is 15 amino acids. The CDR3 loop is CASSSNRDSNQPQHF. The DNA of the CDR3 is TGTGCCAGCAGCTCAAACAGAGATAGCAATCAGCCCCAGCATTTT. Full variable domain (remainder filled in from reference TRBV7-9 and TRBJ1-5): DTGVSQNPRHKITKRGQNVTFRCDPISEHNRLYWYRQTLGQGPEFLTYFQNEAQLEKSRLLSDRFSAERPKGSFSTLEIQRTEQGDSAMYLCASSSNRDSNQPQHFGDGTRLSIL.

The V call is TRBV7-2, the J call TRBJ1-4; D is unclear. In germline, CDR1 is SGHTA, CDR2 FQGNSA. The CDR3 is 15 residues long. Trimming left V 8 bases short and J 4 bases short, with 17 bases between. The CDR3 region has the DNA TGTGCCAGCGTACCCCGCGCCGCCTATAATGAAAAACTGTTTTTT. It is translated as CASVPRAAYNEKLFF.

This clonotype was detected a few times. The chain recombines TRBV7-6 with TRBJ1-1, with 12 nucleotides matching TRBD1. Germline V lookup: CDR1 SGHVS, CDR2 FNYEAQ. This CDR3 has 18 amino acids. Unmatched junction bases numbered 13, after V lost 6 bases and J lost 2 bases. This chain's CDR3 is CASRSGTGGGSSNTEAFF. In nucleotides, the CDR3 is TGTGCCAGCAGGAGCGGGACAGGGGGCGGGTCAAGTAACACTGAAGCTTTCTTT.